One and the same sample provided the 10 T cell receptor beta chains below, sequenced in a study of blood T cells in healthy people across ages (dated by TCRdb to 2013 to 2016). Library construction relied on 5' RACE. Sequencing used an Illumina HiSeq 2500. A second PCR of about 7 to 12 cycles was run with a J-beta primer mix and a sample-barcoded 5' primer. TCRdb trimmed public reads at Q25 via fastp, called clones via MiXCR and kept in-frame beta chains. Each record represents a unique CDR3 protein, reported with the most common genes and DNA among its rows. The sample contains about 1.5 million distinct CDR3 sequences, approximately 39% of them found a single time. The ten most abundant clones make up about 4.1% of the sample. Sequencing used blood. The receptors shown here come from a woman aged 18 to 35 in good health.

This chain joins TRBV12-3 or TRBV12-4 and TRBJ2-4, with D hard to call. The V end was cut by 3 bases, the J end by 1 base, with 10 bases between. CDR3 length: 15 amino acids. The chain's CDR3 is CASSFERMAKNIQYF. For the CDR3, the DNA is TGTGCCAGCAGTTTCGAGAGGATGGCCAAAAACATTCAGTACTTC.

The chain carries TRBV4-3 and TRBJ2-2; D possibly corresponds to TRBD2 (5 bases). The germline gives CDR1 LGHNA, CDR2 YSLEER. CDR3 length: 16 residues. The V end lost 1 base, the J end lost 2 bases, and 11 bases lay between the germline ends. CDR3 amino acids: CASSQGFSENTGELFF. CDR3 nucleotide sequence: TGCGCCAGCAGCCAAGGGTTTAGCGAAAACACCGGGGAGCTGTTTTTT.

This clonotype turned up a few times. CDR3 nucleotide sequence: TGTGCCAGCAGTTTTGGACAGGCCCAAGGTAACAATGAGCAGTTCTTC. Protein product: CASSFGQAQGNNEQFF. V is TRBV6-2 or TRBV6-3 and J is TRBJ2-1; 7 positions agree with TRBD1. Losses at the gene ends were 4 bases for V and 5 bases for J; bases not matched to a gene: 11. CDR3 length equals 16 residues. Germline V CDR1 and CDR2: MNHEY, SVGEGT.

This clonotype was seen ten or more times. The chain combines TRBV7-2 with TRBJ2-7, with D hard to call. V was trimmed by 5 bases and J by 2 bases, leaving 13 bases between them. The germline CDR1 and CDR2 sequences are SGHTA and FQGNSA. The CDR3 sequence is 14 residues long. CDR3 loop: CASSPRQRTYEQYF. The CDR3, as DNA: TGTGCCAGCAGCCCGAGACAAAGAACCTACGAGCAGTACTTC.

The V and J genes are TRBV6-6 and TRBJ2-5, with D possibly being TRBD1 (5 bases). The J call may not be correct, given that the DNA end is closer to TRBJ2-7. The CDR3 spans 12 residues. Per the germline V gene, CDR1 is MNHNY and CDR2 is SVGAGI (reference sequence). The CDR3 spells CASNLPDSEQYF. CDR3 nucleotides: TGTGCCAGCAATCTCCCCGACAGCGAGCAGTACTTC.

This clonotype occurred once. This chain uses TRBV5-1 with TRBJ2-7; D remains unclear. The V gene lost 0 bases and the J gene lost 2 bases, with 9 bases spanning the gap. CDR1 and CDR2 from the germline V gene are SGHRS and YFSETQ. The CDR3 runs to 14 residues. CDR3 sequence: CASSLGNRPYEQYF. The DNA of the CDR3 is TGCGCCAGCAGCTTGGGGAACAGACCCTACGAGCAGTACTTC. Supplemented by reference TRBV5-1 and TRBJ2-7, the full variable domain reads KAGVTQTPRYLIKTRGQQVTLSCSPISGHRSVSWYQQTPGQGLQFLFEYFSETQRNKGNFPGRFSGRQFSNSRSEMNVSTLELGDSALYLCASSLGNRPYEQYFGPGTRLTVT.

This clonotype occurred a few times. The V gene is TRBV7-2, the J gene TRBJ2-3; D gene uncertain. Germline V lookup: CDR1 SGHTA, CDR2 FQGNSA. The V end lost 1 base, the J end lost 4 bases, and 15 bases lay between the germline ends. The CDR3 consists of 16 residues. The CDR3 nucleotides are TGTGCCAGCAGCTTAGTGTGTTGTGGGGTGGCAGATACGCAGTATTTT. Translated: CASSLVCCGVADTQYF.

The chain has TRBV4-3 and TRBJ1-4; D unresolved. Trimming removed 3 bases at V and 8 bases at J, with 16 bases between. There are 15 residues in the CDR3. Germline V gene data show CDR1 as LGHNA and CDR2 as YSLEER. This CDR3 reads CASSQVGKIGEKLFF. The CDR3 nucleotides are TGCGCCAGCAGCCAGGTGGGGAAGATCGGAGAAAAACTGTTTTTT.

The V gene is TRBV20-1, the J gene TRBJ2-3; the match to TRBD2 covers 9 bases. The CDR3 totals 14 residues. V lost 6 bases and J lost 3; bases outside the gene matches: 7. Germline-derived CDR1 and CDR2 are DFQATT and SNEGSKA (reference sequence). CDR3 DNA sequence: TGCAGTGCCCCCCTAGCGGGACTAACAGATACGCAGTATTTT. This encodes CSAPLAGLTDTQYF.

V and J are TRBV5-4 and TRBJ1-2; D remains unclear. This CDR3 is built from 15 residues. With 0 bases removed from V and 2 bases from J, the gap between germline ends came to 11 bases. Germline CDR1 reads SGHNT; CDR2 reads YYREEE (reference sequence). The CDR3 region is CASSLAGLANYGYTF. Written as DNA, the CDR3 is TGTGCCAGCAGCTTGGCCGGGTTAGCAAACTATGGCTACACCTTC.